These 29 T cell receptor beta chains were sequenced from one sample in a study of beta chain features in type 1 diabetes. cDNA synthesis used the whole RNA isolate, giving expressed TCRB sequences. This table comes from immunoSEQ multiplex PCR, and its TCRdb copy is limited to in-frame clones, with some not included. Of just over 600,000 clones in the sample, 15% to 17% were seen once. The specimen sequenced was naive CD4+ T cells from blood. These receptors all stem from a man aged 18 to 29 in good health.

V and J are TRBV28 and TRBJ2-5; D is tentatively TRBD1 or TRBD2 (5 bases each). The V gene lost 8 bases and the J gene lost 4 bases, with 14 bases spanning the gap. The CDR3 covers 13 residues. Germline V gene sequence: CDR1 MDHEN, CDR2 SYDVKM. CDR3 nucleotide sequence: TGTGCCAGCCGAGAGGGGCAAATAGAGACCCAGTACTTC. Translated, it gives CASREGQIETQYF.

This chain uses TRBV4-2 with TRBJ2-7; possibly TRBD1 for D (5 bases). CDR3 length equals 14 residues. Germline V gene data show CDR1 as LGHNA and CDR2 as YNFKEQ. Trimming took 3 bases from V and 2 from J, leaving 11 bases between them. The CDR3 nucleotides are TGTGCCAGCAGCCAGGGGCACGGTACCTACGAGCAGTACTTC. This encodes CASSQGHGTYEQYF.

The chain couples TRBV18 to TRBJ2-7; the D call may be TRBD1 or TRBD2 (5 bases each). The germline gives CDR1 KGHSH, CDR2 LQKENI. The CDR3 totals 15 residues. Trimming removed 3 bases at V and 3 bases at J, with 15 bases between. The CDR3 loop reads CASSPPRDRLYEQYF. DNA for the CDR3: TGTGCCAGCTCACCCCCCCGGGACCGACTCTACGAGCAGTACTTC.

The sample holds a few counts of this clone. The CDR3 DNA sequence: TGTGCCAGCAGCCAGCCTGGATTGGGAGAGACCCAGTACTTC. This translates into CASSQPGLGETQYF. J is TRBJ2-5 and V is TRBV4-2, with no clear D. The V and J ends lost 3 bases and 4 bases respectively, with 12 bases between them. The germline gives CDR1 LGHNA, CDR2 YNFKEQ. The CDR3 is 14 amino acids.

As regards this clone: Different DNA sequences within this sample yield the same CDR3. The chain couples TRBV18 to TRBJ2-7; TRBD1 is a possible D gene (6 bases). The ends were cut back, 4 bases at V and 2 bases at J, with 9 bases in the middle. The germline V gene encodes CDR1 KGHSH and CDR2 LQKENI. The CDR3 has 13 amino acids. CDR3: CASSRDRTYEQYF. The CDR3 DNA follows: TGTGCCAGCTCACGCGACAGGACCTACGAGCAGTACTTC.

CDR3 loop: CASSLGRENYGYTF. CDR3 bases: TGTGCCAGCAGCTTGGGGCGTGAGAACTATGGCTACACCTTC. The gene calls are TRBV5-6 and TRBJ1-2, with D unresolved. Per the germline V gene, CDR1 is SGHDT and CDR2 is YYEEEE. The V end was cut by 0 bases, the J end by 2 bases, with 8 bases between. This CDR3 is built from 14 residues.

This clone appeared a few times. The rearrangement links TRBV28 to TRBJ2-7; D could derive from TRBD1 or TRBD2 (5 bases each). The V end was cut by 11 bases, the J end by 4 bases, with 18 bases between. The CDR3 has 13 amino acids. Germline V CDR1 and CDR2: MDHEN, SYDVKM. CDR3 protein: CAGLSRGGYEQYF. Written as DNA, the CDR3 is TGTGCCGGCCTCTCCCGGGGCGGGTACGAGCAGTACTTC. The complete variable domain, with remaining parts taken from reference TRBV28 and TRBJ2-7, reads DVKVTQSSRYLVKRTGEKVFLECVQDMDHENMFWYRQDPGLGLRLIYFSYDVKMKEKGDIPEGYSVSREKKERFSLILESASTNQTSMYLCAGLSRGGYEQYFGPGTRLTVT.

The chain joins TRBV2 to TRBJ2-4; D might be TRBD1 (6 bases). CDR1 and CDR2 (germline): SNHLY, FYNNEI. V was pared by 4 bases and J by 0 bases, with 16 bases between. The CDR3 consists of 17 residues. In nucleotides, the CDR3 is TGTGCCAGCAGTGTCCTAGGACAGCCCATAGCCAAAAACATTCAGTACTTC. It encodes CASSVLGQPIAKNIQYF.

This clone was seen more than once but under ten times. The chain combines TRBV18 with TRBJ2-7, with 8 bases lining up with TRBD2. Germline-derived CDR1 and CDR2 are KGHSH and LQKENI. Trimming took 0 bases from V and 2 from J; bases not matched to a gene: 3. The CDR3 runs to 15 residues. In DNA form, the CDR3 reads TGTGCCAGCTCACCACCTAGCGGGGCAACCTACGAGCAGTACTTC. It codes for CASSPPSGATYEQYF.

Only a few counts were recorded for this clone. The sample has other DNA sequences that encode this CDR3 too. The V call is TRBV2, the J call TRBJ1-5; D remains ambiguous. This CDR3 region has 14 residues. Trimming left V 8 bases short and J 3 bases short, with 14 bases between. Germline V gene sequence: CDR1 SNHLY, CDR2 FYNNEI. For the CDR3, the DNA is TGTGCCAGCGCCCCAGGCCGGCACAATCAGCCCCAGCATTTT. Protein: CASAPGRHNQPQHF.

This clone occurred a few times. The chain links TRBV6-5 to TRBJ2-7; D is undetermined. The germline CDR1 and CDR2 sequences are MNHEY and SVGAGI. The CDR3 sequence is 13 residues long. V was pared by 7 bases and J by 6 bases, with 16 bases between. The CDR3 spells CASTNGQLAEQYF. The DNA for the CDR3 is TGTGCCAGCACCAACGGGCAGCTGGCCGAGCAGTACTTC.

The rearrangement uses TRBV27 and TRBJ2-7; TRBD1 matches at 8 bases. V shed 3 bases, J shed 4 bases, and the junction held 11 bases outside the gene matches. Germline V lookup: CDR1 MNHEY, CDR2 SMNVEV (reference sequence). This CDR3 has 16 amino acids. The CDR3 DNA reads TGTGCCAGCAGTTTTTCACTCTTCGACAGGGGATACGAGCAGTACTTC. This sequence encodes CASSFSLFDRGYEQYF.

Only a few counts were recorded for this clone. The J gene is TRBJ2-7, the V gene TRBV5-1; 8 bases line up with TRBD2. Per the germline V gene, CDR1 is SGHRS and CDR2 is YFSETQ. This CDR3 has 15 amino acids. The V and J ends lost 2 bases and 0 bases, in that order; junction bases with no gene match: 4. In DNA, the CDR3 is TGCGCCAGCAGCTTTAGCGGGAAGAGCTCCTACGAGCAGTACTTC. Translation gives CASSFSGKSSYEQYF.

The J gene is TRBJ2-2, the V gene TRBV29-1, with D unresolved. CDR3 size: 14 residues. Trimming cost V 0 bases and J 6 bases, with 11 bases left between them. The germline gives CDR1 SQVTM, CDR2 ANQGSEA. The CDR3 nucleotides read TGCAGCGTTGAAGAATCCGGGCAATCCGGGGAGCTGTTTTTT. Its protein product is CSVEESGQSGELFF.

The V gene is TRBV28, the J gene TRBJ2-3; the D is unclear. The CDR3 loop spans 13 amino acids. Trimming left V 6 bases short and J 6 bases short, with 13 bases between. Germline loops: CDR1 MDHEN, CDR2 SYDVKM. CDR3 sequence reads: CASRLGQLDTQYF. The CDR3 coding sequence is TGTGCCAGCAGACTCGGGCAGCTGGATACGCAGTATTTT.

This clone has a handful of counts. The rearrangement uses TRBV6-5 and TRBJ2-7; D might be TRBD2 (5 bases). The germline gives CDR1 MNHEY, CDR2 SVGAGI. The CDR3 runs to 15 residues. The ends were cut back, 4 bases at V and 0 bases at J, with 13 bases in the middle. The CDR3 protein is CASSFGGLSSYEQYF. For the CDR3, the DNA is TGTGCCAGCAGTTTCGGCGGACTTAGCTCCTACGAGCAGTACTTC.

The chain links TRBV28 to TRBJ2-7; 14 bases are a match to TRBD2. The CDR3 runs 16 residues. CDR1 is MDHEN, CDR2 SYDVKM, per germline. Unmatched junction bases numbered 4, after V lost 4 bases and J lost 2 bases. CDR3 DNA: TGTGCCAGCAGTTCCGTGACTAGCGGGAGGGCCTACGAGCAGTACTTC. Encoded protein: CASSSVTSGRAYEQYF.

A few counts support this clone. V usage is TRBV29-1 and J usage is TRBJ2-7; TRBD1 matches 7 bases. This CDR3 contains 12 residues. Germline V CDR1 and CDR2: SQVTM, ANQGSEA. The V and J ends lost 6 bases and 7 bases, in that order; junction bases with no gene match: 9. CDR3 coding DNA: TGCAGCGTAAAACAGGGGAAAGGGGAGCAGTACTTC. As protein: CSVKQGKGEQYF.

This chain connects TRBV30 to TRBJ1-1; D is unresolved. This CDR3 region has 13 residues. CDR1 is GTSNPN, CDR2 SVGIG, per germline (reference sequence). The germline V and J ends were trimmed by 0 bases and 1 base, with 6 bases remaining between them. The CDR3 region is CAWSVQTNTEAFF. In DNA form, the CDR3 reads TGTGCCTGGAGTGTACAAACGAACACTGAAGCTTTCTTT.

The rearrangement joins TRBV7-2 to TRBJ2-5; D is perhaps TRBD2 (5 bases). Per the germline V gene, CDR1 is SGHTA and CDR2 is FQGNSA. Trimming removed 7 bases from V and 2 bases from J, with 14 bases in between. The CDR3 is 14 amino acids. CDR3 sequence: CASTLSGEQETQYF. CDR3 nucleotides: TGTGCCAGCACCCTGAGCGGAGAACAAGAGACCCAGTACTTC.

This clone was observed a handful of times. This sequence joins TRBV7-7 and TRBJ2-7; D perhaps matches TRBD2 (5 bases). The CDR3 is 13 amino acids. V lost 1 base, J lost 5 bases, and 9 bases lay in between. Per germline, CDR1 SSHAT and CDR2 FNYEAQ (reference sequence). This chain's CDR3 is CASSLGRRDEQYF. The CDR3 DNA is TGTGCCAGCAGCTTAGGGCGGCGGGACGAGCAGTACTTC.

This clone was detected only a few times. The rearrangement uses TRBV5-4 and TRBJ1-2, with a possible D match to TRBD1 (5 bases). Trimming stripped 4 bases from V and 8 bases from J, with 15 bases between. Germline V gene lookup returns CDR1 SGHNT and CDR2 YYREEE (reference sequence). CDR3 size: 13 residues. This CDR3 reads CASSDDSVGGYTF. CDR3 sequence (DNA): TGTGCCAGCAGCGACGACAGCGTAGGAGGCTACACCTTC. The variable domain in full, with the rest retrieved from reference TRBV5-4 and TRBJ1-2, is ETGVTQSPTHLIKTRGQQVTLRCSSQSGHNTVSWYQQALGQGPQFIFQYYREEENGRGNFPPRFSGLQFPNYSSELNVNALELDDSALYLCASSDDSVGGYTFGSGTRLTVV.

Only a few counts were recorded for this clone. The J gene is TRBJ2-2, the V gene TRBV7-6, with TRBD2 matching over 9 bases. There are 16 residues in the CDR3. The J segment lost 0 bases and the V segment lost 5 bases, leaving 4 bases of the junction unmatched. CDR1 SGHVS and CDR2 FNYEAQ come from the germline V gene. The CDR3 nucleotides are TGTGCCAGCAGCCCCCTAGCGGGGACGAACACCGGGGAGCTGTTTTTT. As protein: CASSPLAGTNTGELFF.

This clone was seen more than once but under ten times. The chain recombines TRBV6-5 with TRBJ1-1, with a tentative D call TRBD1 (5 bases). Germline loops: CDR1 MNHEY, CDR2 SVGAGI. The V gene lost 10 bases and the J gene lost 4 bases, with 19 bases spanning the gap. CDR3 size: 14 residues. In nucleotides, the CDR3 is TGTGCCACCCGGGGGAGGGAGTATAGCACTGAAGCTTTCTTT. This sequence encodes CATRGREYSTEAFF.

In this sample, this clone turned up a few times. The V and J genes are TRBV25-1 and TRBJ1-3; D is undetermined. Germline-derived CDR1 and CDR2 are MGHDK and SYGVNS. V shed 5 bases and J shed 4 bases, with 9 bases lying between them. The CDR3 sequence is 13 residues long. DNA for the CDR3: TGTGCCAGCAGTCCCCTTGGAGGAAACACCATATATTTT. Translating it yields CASSPLGGNTIYF.

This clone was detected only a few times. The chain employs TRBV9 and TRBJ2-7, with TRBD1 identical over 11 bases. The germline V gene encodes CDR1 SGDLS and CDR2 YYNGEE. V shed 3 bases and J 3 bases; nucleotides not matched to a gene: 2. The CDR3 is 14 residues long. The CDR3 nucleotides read TGTGCCAGCAGCGGGACAGGGGGCGGCTACGAGCAGTACTTC. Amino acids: CASSGTGGGYEQYF.

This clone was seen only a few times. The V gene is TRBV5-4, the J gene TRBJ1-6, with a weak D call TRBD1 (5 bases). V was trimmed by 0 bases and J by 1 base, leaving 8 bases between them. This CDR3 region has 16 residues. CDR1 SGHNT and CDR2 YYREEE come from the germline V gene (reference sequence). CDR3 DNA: TGTGCCAGCAGCTTGGGGTACAGGTCCTATAATTCACCCCTCCACTTT. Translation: CASSLGYRSYNSPLHF.

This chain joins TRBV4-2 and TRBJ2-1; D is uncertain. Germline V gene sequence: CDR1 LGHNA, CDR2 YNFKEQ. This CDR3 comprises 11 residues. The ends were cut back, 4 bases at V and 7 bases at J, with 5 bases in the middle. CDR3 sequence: CASSLGNEQFF. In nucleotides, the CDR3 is TGTGCCAGCAGCCTCGGTAATGAGCAGTTCTTC.

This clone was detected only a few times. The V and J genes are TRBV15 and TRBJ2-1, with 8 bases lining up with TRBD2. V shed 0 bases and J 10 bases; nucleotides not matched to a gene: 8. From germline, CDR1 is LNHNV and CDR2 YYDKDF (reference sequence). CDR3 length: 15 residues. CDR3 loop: CATSREIAGYTEQFF. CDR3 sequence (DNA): TGTGCCACCAGCAGAGAAATAGCGGGGTACACGGAGCAGTTCTTC.